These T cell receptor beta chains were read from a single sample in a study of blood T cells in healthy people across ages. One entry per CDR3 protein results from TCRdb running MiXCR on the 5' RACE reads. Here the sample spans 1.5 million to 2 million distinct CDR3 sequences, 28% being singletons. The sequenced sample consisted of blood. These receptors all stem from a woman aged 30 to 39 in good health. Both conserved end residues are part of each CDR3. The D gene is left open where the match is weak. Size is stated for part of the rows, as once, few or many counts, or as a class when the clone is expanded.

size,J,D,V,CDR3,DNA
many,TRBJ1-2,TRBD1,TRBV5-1,CASSLAGQGGYTF,TGCGCCAGCAGCTTGGCGGGACAGGGTGGCTACACCTTC
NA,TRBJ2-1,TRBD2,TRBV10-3,CAISESTAGKEQFF,TGTGCCATCAGTGAGTCGACAGCGGGAAAAGAGCAGTTCTTC
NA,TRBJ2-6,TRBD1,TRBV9,CASSWGQSHVLTF,TGTGCCAGCAGCTGGGGACAGTCCCACGTCCTGACTTTC
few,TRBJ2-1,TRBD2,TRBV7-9,CASHTRTSGDRPEQFF,TGTGCCAGTCACACCCGGACTAGCGGGGACCGTCCTGAGCAGTTCTTC
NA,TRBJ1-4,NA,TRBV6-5,CASRVTGNEKLFF,TGTGCCAGCCGAGTAACAGGGAATGAAAAACTGTTTTTT
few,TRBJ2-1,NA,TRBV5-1,CASSLDSFPGGYNEQFF,TGCGCCAGCAGCCTGGACTCATTCCCGGGCGGCTACAATGAGCAGTTCTTC
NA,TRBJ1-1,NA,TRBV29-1,CSVARTPGGDTEAFF,TGCAGCGTTGCCCGAACCCCGGGGGGGGACACTGAAGCTTTCTTT
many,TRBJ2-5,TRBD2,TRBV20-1,CSALNSGGIEETQYF,TGCAGTGCGCTGAATAGCGGGGGGATTGAAGAGACCCAGTACTTC
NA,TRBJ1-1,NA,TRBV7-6,CASRSINTEAFF,TGTGCCAGCCGGTCGATAAACACTGAAGCTTTCTTT
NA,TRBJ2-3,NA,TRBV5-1,CASNGDTQYF,TGCGCCAGCAATGGAGATACGCAGTATTTT
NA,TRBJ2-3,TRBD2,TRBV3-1,CASSRVVAGGTSTDTQYF,TGTGCCAGCAGCCGGGTAGTAGCGGGGGGAACTAGCACAGATACGCAGTATTTT
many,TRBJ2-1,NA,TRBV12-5,CASGLVAGRNNEQFF,TGTGCTAGTGGTTTGGTCGCGGGACGAAACAATGAGCAGTTCTTC
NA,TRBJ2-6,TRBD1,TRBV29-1,CSVDRGIGANVLTF,TGCAGCGTTGACAGGGGGATCGGGGCCAACGTCCTGACTTTC
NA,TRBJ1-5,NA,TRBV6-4,CASSEVRGTQPQHF,TGTGCCAGCAGTGAGGTGCGGGGGACGCAGCCCCAGCATTTT
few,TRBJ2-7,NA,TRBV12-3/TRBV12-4,CASSLAHQDEQYF,TGTGCCAGCAGTTTAGCGCATCAGGACGAGCAGTACTTC
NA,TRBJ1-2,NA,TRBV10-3,CAISDSDTNYGYTF,TGTGCCATCAGCGACAGCGATACTAACTATGGCTACACCTTC
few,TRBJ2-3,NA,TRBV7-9,CASSMRGSTDTQYF,TGTGCCAGCAGCATGAGGGGGAGCACAGATACGCAGTATTTT
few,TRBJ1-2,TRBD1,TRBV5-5,CASSLGQGNNGYGYTF,TGTGCCAGCAGCCTAGGACAGGGAAATAATGGCTATGGCTACACCTTC
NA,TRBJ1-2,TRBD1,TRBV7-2,CASSSGTGSFYGCTF,TGTGCCAGCAGCTCCGGGACAGGGTCCTTCTATGGCTGCACCTTC
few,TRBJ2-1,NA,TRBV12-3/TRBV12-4,CASSGRGNYNKQFF,TGTGCCAGTTCGGGTCGCGGGAACTACAATAAGCAGTTCTTC
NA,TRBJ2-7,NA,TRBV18,CASFTGEQESYEQYF,TGTGCCAGCTTCACCGGTGAACAAGAGAGCTACGAGCAGTACTTC
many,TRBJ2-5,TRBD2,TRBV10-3,CAISESGSSLETQYF,TGTGCCATCAGTGAAAGCGGGAGTAGTCTAGAGACCCAGTACTTC
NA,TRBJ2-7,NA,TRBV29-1,CSVEVGPRDYEQYF,TGCAGCGTTGAAGTTGGACCGCGGGACTACGAGCAGTACTTC
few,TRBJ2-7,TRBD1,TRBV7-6,CASSPPDRVNEQYF,TGTGCCAGCAGCCCCCCCGACAGGGTTAACGAGCAGTACTTC
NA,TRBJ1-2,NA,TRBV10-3,CAIRDLSTNGYTF,TGTGCCATCAGGGATTTATCGACTAATGGCTACACCTTC
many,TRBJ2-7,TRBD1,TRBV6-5,CASKHAGQGSYEQYF,TGTGCCAGCAAACACGCCGGACAGGGGTCCTACGAGCAGTACTTC
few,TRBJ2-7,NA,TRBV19,CASSIDRRTGEQYF,TGTGCCAGTAGTATAGATCGCCGAACCGGCGAGCAGTACTTC
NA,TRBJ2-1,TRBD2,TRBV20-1,CSAPQTSGSNNEQFF,TGCAGTGCTCCTCAGACTAGCGGGAGTAACAATGAGCAGTTCTTC
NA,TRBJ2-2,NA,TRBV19,CASSIAHTGELFF,TGCGCCAGTAGTATAGCCCACACCGGGGAGCTGTTTTTT
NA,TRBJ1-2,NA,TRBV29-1,CSVVRTASLGYTF,TGCAGCGTTGTGAGGACCGCGTCGTTAGGCTACACCTTC
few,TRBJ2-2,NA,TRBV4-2,CASSQDLGQGNTGELFF,TGTGCCAGCAGCCAAGATCTAGGCCAGGGGAACACCGGGGAGCTGTTTTTT
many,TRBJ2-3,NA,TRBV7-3,CASGLPRDTQYF,TGCGCCAGCGGACTCCCTCGGGATACGCAGTATTTT
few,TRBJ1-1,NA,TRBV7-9,CASPPTGGSNTEAFF,TGTGCCAGCCCCCCCACCGGAGGGTCGAACACTGAAGCTTTCTTT
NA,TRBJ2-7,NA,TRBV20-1,CSAASGAPFYEQYF,TGCAGTGCTGCTTCCGGGGCTCCCTTCTACGAGCAGTACTTC
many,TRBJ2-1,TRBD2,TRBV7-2,CASSFPSSGTNNEQFF,TGTGCCAGCAGCTTCCCTTCTAGCGGGACAAACAATGAGCAGTTCTTC
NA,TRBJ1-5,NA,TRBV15,CATSRQKYSNQPQHF,TGTGCCACCAGCAGACAAAAGTATAGCAATCAGCCCCAGCATTTT
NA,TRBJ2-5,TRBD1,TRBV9,CASSPSTGRETQYF,TGTGCCAGCAGCCCCTCGACAGGGCGGGAGACCCAGTACTTC
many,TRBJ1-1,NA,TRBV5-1,CASSLDGEAFF,TGCGCCAGCAGCTTGGACGGTGAAGCTTTCTTT
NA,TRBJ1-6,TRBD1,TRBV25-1,CASSSSGQGYSSPLHF,TGTGCCAGCAGTTCGTCGGGACAGGGGTATAGTTCACCCCTCCACTTT
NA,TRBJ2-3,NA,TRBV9,CASSVIAEGDTQYF,TGTGCCAGCAGCGTGATAGCGGAGGGGGATACGCAGTATTTT
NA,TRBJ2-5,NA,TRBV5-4,CASSPMLSQETQYF,TGTGCCAGCAGCCCCATGCTTTCCCAAGAGACCCAGTACTTC
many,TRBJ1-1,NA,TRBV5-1,CASSLEGEDTEAFF,TGCGCCAGCAGCTTGGAAGGGGAGGACACTGAAGCTTTCTTT
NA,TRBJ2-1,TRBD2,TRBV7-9,CASIGYGGGRDDLNEQFF,TGTGCCAGCATCGGGTACGGAGGAGGGAGGGACGACCTGAATGAGCAGTTCTTC
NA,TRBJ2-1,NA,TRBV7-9,CASSSLQGSNEQFF,TGTGCCAGCAGCTCGCTTCAGGGTTCCAATGAGCAGTTCTTC
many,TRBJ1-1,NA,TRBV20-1,CSARDMPSTFF,TGCAGTGCTAGAGATATGCCATCTACTTTCTTT